Here is one T cell receptor (beta chain) with its context. These data belong to a study of blood T cell repertoires in COVID-19. About the study: The samples span acute and convalescent COVID-19 from the United States, Italy and Spain. T cells, B-cell-depleted T cells, or PBMCs supplied cDNA or gDNA.

In the original processing: Reference gene primer amplification gave estimated nucleated cell counts. Method: immunoSEQ multiplex PCR; TCRdb's copy keeps in-frame clones and lacks some. V and J calls and clone size are as listed in that table; D and trimming were resolved from the DNA. The table lists about 200,000 clones, approximately 78% of them singletons. This CDR3 is built from 13 residues. V lost 5 bases to trimming and J lost 1 base; unmatched junction nucleotides: 2. The germline V gene encodes CDR1 LNHDA and CDR2 SQIVND (reference sequence). Material: peripheral blood. This TCR came from a woman over 75 with acute or convalescent COVID-19. The V and J genes are TRBV19 and TRBJ2-7, with 7 positions matching TRBD1. In DNA form, the CDR3 reads TGTGCCAGTAGTGTACAGGGGTCCTACGAGCAGTACTTC. It specifies CASSVQGSYEQYF.